The clone carrying this TCR beta chain showed up just once. The antigen remains undetermined. The data stem from a study of beta chain features in type 1 diabetes. The CDR3 is 14 amino acids. Germline values: CDR1 MDHEN, CDR2 SYDVKM. V dropped 5 bases and J dropped 6 bases, with 17 bases sitting between them. Expressed TCRB transcripts got sequenced, as all isolated RNA was reverse transcribed. The protocol was immunoSEQ multiplex PCR, while the TCRdb copy is restricted to in-frame clones and leaves out a portion. The sample holds about 620,000 clones, around a sixth seen once. Study-level results: Patients' naive, central memory and Treg TCRB repertoires seemed closer to one another than those of healthy donors.

Sequenced sample: naive CD4+ T cells from blood. The TCR comes from a man aged 18 to 29 in good health. The gene calls are TRBV28 and TRBJ2-7; tentative D call: TRBD2 (6 bases). The CDR3 sequence is CASSPPGVQLEQYF. The CDR3 DNA reads as TGTGCCAGCAGTCCCCCGGGGGTCCAGCTCGAGCAGTACTTC.